The text below deals with one T cell receptor beta chain. The antigen remains undetermined. The data were obtained in a study of cytomegalovirus exposure and HLA in healthy donors. Study-wide findings and caveats: Accurate prediction of HLA-A and HLA-B alleles (for most subjects) was reportedly achieved from TCR beta sequences. Across donors, presence/absence analyses took sequencing depth to be roughly uniform. Investigators reported about 160 TCR beta chains as tied to cytomegalovirus.

PCR was performed using 60 Vbeta and 13 Jbeta primers. The data were produced by immunoSEQ multiplex PCR, yet TCRdb's version contains in-frame clones alone and is incomplete. This table holds tens of thousands of clones. CDR3 length equals 13 residues. In germline, CDR1 is MNHNS, CDR2 SASEGT. J was trimmed by 3 bases and V by 7 bases; bases with no gene match: 4. Healthy donors of bone marrow made up the group. This sequence was found in a woman under 30 in good health and CMV-seronegative. The chain joins TRBV6-1 to TRBJ2-7; 9 positions agree with TRBD1. The sample was PBMCs. CDR3 protein: CASNRDRVYEQYF. CDR3 DNA sequence: TGTGCCAGCAACAGGGACAGGGTCTACGAGCAGTACTTC.